The 21 T cell receptor beta chains listed next were all sequenced from one sample in a study of T-cell reconstitution after alpha-beta-depleted transplantation in children. Unique molecular identifiers were used to barcode this TCRbeta library. TCRdb re-called the PCR reads with MiXCR, one entry per CDR3 protein. The repertoire consists of 600,000 to 800,000 distinct CDR3 sequences, with about 12% occurring once and the leading ten covering around 0.76%. The sample here was PBMCs, taken before TCRalphabeta/CD19-depleted stem cell transplant. Receptor source: a girl aged 2-15 years with congenital amegakaryocytic thrombocytopenia, due to receive a stem cell transplant.

This clonotype was detected only a few times. V gene TRBV4-1 combines with J gene TRBJ2-3; D unresolved. V lost 4 bases to trimming and J lost 2 bases, with 22 bases between them. The germline V gene encodes CDR1 MGHRA and CDR2 YSYEKL. The CDR3 extends over 18 amino acids. CDR3 in DNA: TGCGCCAGCAGCCCAACCCGCTTGGGCTCCCGGGTCACAGATACGCAGTATTTT. Encoded protein: CASSPTRLGSRVTDTQYF.

The table lists this clonotype with a count of one. The chain combines TRBV5-1 with TRBJ2-7; a possible D gene is TRBD1 (5 bases). Germline V gene lookup returns CDR1 SGHRS and CDR2 YFSETQ. V lost 4 bases and J lost 3, with 11 bases in between. The length of the CDR3 is 13 residues. The CDR3 bases are TGCGCCAGCAGCGTTGACAGACTCTACGAGCAGTACTTC. This sequence encodes CASSVDRLYEQYF. Full variable domain (remainder filled in from reference TRBV5-1 and TRBJ2-7): KAGVTQTPRYLIKTRGQQVTLSCSPISGHRSVSWYQQTPGQGLQFLFEYFSETQRNKGNFPGRFSGRQFSNSRSEMNVSTLELGDSALYLCASSVDRLYEQYFGPGTRLTVT.

This clonotype showed up many times. The chain joins TRBV20-1 to TRBJ2-1; 9 bases line up with TRBD2. CDR1 and CDR2 (germline): DFQATT, SNEGSKA (reference sequence). The CDR3 length is 15 residues. V dropped 3 bases and J dropped 2; count of bases not matched to a gene: 5. This CDR3 is CSASQAGGPYNEQFF. CDR3 DNA: TGCAGTGCTAGCCAAGCGGGAGGCCCCTACAATGAGCAGTTCTTC.

This clonotype was seen at least ten times. The J gene is TRBJ2-5, the V gene TRBV25-1, with D hard to call. V lost 4 bases and J 5 bases, leaving 5 bases between the germline ends. CDR3 length: 11 amino acids. Germline loops: CDR1 MGHDK, CDR2 SYGVNS. Written as DNA, the CDR3 is TGTGCCAGCAGTGTATGGGAGACCCAGTACTTC. This encodes CASSVWETQYF.

This clonotype turned up a few times. V gene TRBV11-2 combines with J gene TRBJ2-1, with TRBD2 matching over 14 bases. Trimming took 5 bases from V and 4 from J; bases not matched to a gene: 16. Germline assignment: CDR1 SGHAT and CDR2 FQNNGV. This CDR3 has 20 residues. CDR3 bases: TGTGCCAGCAGCACTAGGGGGACTAGCGGGAGTTGGTTTCCGTACAATGAGCAGTTCTTC. It translates to CASSTRGTSGSWFPYNEQFF.

The chain has TRBV6-5 and TRBJ2-2; D not resolved. CDR1 MNHEY and CDR2 SVGAGI come from the germline V gene. V gave up 0 bases and J gave up 6 bases, with 8 bases separating them. The CDR3 runs to 14 residues. CDR3 sequence (DNA): TGTGCCAGCAGTTACTCGACGGTCCCCGGGGAGCTGTTTTTT. As protein: CASSYSTVPGELFF.

The rearrangement joins TRBV20-1 to TRBJ2-1; TRBD2 agrees at 11 bases. This CDR3 is 20 amino acids long. The germline V gene has CDR1 DFQATT and CDR2 SNEGSKA (reference sequence). V was pared by 3 bases and J by 9 bases, with 25 bases of the junction left unmatched. As DNA, the CDR3 is TGCAGTGCTAGGAATCTGACAGGGACAATAGCGGGAGGGTCCAGGAGTGAGCAGTTCTTC. Translation gives CSARNLTGTIAGGSRSEQFF.

Ten or more counts support this clonotype. V is TRBV12-3 or TRBV12-4 and J is TRBJ2-2; either TRBD1 or TRBD2 may fit D (5 bases each). The CDR3 extends over 14 amino acids. V was shortened by 6 bases and J by 9 bases, with 17 bases between the two germline ends. In DNA, the CDR3 is TGTGCCAGCAGCATCTCAACCGGGGCGAGGGAGCTGTTTTTT. Its protein product is CASSISTGARELFF.

The chain links TRBV5-5 to TRBJ2-3; either TRBD1 or TRBD2 may supply D (5 bases each). CDR1 is SGHKS, CDR2 YYEKEE, per germline (reference sequence). V was cut by 1 base and J by 0 bases, with 18 bases left in between. This CDR3 region has 18 residues. CDR3 loop: CASSLRAGLRDSTDTQYF. CDR3 DNA sequence: TGTGCCAGCAGCTTGCGGGCAGGGCTGAGGGACAGCACAGATACGCAGTATTTT. The full variable domain, completed using reference TRBV5-5 and TRBJ2-3, is DAGVTQSPTHLIKTRGQQVTLRCSPISGHKSVSWYQQVLGQGPQFIFQYYEKEERGRGNFPDRFSARQFPNYSSELNVNALLLGDSALYLCASSLRAGLRDSTDTQYFGPGTRLTVL.

This chain joins TRBV30 and TRBJ2-1, with 10 bases identical to TRBD1. The germline CDR1 and CDR2 sequences are GTSNPN and SVGIG (reference sequence). This CDR3 comprises 14 residues. V shed 5 bases and J 5 bases; nucleotides not matched to a gene: 6. Here the CDR3 reads CAWEDGTGDNEQFF. CDR3 sequence (DNA): TGTGCCTGGGAAGACGGGACAGGGGACAATGAGCAGTTCTTC. Together with reference TRBV30 and TRBJ2-1, the CDR3 gives the full variable domain: SQTIHQWPATLVQPVGSPLSLECTVEGTSNPNLYWYRQAAGRGLQLLFYSVGIGQISSEVPQNLSASRPQDRQFILSSKKLLLSDSGFYLCAWEDGTGDNEQFFGPGTRLTVL.

The chain has TRBV20-1 and TRBJ1-2; D gene unclear. Germline CDR1 is DFQATT and CDR2 is SNEGSKA (reference sequence). V was shortened by 6 bases and J by 8 bases, with 16 bases between the two germline ends. This CDR3 contains 12 residues. CDR3 nucleotides: TGCAGTGCCAAGACGGCCCTCGAGGGCTACACCTTC. It codes for CSAKTALEGYTF.

This clonotype was found many times. The chain has TRBV29-1 and TRBJ1-5; a weak D match, TRBD1 (6 bases). The V gene lost 6 bases and the J gene lost 6 bases, with 18 bases spanning the gap. In germline, CDR1 is SQVTM, CDR2 ANQGSEA. The CDR3 is 14 amino acids. CDR3 sequence reads: CSVLTTGQGQPQHF. Here the CDR3 DNA reads TGCAGCGTCCTCACCACAGGGCAGGGTCAGCCCCAGCATTTT.

The chain employs TRBV30 and TRBJ2-1; unclear D gene. V was shortened by 2 bases and J by 1 base, with 9 bases between the two germline ends. Per the germline V gene, CDR1 is GTSNPN and CDR2 is SVGIG (reference sequence). This CDR3 contains 14 residues. The CDR3 DNA sequence: TGTGCCTGGAGTATAGCCGCGTCCTACAATGAGCAGTTCTTC. It translates to CAWSIAASYNEQFF.

This clonotype was picked up a small number of times. The gene calls are TRBV20-1 and TRBJ2-2; 8 bases are shared with TRBD1. CDR1 and CDR2 from the germline V gene are DFQATT and SNEGSKA (reference sequence). The ends lost 6 bases at V and 1 base at J; junction bases unmatched: 7. This CDR3 has 15 residues. DNA of the CDR3: TGCAGTGCGGAGACCGGGACAGGGAACACCGGGGAGCTGTTTTTT. Translated, it gives CSAETGTGNTGELFF.

DNA of the CDR3: TGTGCCACCAGCAGATGGGCGGGAGATGGAGATACGCAGTATTTT. Translation gives CATSRWAGDGDTQYF. The V and J genes are TRBV15 and TRBJ2-3, with 7 bases that match TRBD2. V dropped 2 bases and J dropped 5; count of bases not matched to a gene: 7. This CDR3 is 15 amino acids long. Germline V gene lookup returns CDR1 LNHNV and CDR2 YYDKDF (reference sequence).

This clonotype was seen many times. The chain combines TRBV5-1 with TRBJ2-7; 13 positions agree with TRBD2. The CDR3 has 18 amino acids. Germline V CDR1 and CDR2: SGHRS, YFSETQ. The ends lost 0 bases at V and 5 bases at J; junction bases unmatched: 11. CDR3 region: CASSLGRLAGGPGDEQYF. The CDR3 DNA reads as TGCGCCAGCAGCTTGGGGAGACTAGCGGGAGGTCCCGGGGACGAGCAGTACTTC.

A remark on this clonotype: One end of the junction does not line up with germline, which may come from a read error. The chain couples TRBV5-1 to TRBJ2-1, with D perhaps TRBD2 (7 bases). The CDR3 is 17 amino acids. Germline values: CDR1 SGHRS, CDR2 YFSETQ. CDR3 nucleotides: TGCGCCAGCAGCCCACCCTCCGGGGGGCCCCCTAACAATGAGCAGCTCTTC. Encoded protein: CASSPPSGGPPNNEQLF.

The table lists this clonotype with a few counts. The chain uses TRBV28 and TRBJ2-1; 10 positions agree with TRBD2. CDR1 and CDR2 (germline): MDHEN, SYDVKM. J gave up 12 bases and V 3 bases, and 5 bases lay outside the gene matches. This CDR3 has 13 amino acids. CDR3 in DNA: TGTGCCAGCAGTTTCGGGACTAGCGAATCGCAGTTCTTC. Its protein is CASSFGTSESQFF.

This clonotype has more than one count but fewer than ten. The V gene is TRBV6-1, the J gene TRBJ2-3; possibly TRBD2 for D (6 bases). This CDR3 comprises 15 residues. Germline V CDR1 and CDR2: MNHNS, SASEGT. The V and J ends lost 3 bases and 2 bases respectively, with 12 bases between them. The CDR3 region has the DNA TGTGCCAGCAGTGAGTTGGGGACTGTCACAGATACGCAGTATTTT. This sequence encodes CASSELGTVTDTQYF.

At least ten counts were recorded for this clonotype. CDR3 residues: CATSDSSGMDEQFF. CDR3 nucleotide sequence: TGTGCCACCAGTGATTCTAGCGGGATGGATGAGCAGTTCTTC. The chain has TRBV24-1 and TRBJ2-1, with 9 bases matching TRBD2. The J segment lost 8 bases and the V segment lost 2 bases, leaving 3 bases of the junction unmatched. CDR3 size: 14 residues. Per germline, CDR1 KGHDR and CDR2 SFDVKD.

This clonotype has at least ten counts. CDR3 sequence: CSVPGEGYTF. CDR3 coding DNA: TGCAGCGTTCCCGGTGAGGGCTACACCTTC. The chain joins TRBV29-1 to TRBJ1-2; D gene uncertain. Trimming left V 5 bases short and J 8 bases short, with 9 bases between. This CDR3 has 10 residues. Germline V lookup: CDR1 SQVTM, CDR2 ANQGSEA. The full variable domain, its missing parts supplied by reference TRBV29-1 and TRBJ1-2, is SAVISQKPSRDICQRGTSLTIQCQVDSQVTMMFWYRQQPGQSLTLIATANQGSEATYESGFVIDKFPISRPNLTFSTLTVSNMSPEDSSIYLCSVPGEGYTFGSGTRLTVV.